A single count supports the clone carrying this T cell receptor (beta chain). Its antigen remains unidentified. J was trimmed by 0 bases and V by 5 bases; bases with no gene match: 2. Per the germline V gene, CDR1 is SGHNT and CDR2 is YENEEA. CDR3 length equals 15 residues. These data come from a study of early stage breast cancer tumors. Study-wide background: Average read coverage per sample was around 10-fold.

The study's findings and limits: In about 85% of the 16 patients, blood comparison separated tumor from normal breast. Commonly generated sequences made up most enriched TCRB sequences shared between patients.

The table came from immunoSEQ multiplex PCR; TCRdb's copy has only in-frame clones and leaves some out. The sample shows 15,000 or so clones, about four fifths of them seen only once. The TCR was taken from a person between 30 and 45 years old with breast cancer. Material: normal breast tissue next to the tumor. The chain has TRBV11-3 and TRBJ2-2, with 8 bases aligning to TRBD2. CDR3 coding DNA: TGTGCCAGCAGCCGTAGCGGGACGAACACCGGGGAGCTGTTTTTT. Its translation: CASSRSGTNTGELFF.